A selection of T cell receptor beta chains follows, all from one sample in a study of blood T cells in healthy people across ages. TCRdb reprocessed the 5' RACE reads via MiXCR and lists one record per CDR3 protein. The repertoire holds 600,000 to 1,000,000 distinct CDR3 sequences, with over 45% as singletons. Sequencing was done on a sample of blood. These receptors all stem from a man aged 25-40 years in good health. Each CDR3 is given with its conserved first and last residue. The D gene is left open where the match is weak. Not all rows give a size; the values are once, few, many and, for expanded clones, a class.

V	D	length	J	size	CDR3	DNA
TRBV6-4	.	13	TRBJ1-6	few	CASSDRANSPLHF	TGTGCCAGCAGTGACAGGGCGAATTCACCCCTCCACTTT
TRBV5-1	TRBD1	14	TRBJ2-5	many	CASRRMDRSETQYF	TGCGCCAGCAGGCGAATGGACAGGTCGGAGACCCAGTACTTC
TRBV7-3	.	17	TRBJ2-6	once	CASSLYVQGSGANVLTF	TGTGCCAGCAGCCTTTACGTACAGGGCTCAGGGGCCAACGTCCTGACTTTC
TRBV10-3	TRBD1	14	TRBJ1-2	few	CAIKLDRGQDGYTF	TGTGCCATCAAACTGGACAGGGGGCAAGATGGCTACACCTTC
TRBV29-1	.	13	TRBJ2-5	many	CSGRPATQETQYF	TGCAGCGGACGCCCCGCCACACAAGAGACCCAGTACTTC
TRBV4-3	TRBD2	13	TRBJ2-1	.	CASSPQGRDEQFF	TGCGCCAGCAGCCCACAAGGGAGGGATGAGCAGTTCTTC
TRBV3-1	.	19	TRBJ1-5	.	CASPEASGRRLRSNQPQHF	TGTGCCAGCCCCGAAGCGTCCGGCCGCAGGTTACGAAGCAATCAGCCCCAGCATTTT
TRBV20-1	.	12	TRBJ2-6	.	CSALGGANVLTF	TGCAGTGCCCTGGGGGGGGCCAACGTCCTGACTTTC
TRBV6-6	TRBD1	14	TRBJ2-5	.	CASSDRGPGETQYF	TGTGCCAGCAGCGACAGGGGCCCTGGAGAGACCCAGTACTTC
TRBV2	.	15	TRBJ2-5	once	CASSEAQGYQETQYF	TGTGCCAGCAGTGAAGCCCAGGGGTACCAAGAGACCCAGTACTTC
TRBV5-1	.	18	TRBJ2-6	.	CASSFITGGGTGANVLTF	TGCGCCAGCAGCTTTATTACCGGCGGGGGCACTGGGGCCAACGTCCTGACTTTC
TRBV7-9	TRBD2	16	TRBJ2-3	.	CASSPHGTSLTDTQYF	TGTGCCAGCAGCCCACACGGGACTAGTCTCACAGATACGCAGTATTTT
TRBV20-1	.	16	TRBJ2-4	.	CSARLPGPSGKNIQYF	TGCAGTGCTAGGCTTCCAGGTCCCTCGGGCAAAAACATTCAGTACTTC
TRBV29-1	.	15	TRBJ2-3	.	CSVGRGGIRPDTQYF	TGCAGCGTCGGGAGAGGGGGCATTAGACCAGATACGCAGTATTTT
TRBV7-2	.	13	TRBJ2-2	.	CASSLGLGGELFF	TGTGCCAGCAGCTTAGGACTGGGTGGGGAGCTGTTTTTT
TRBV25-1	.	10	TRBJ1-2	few	CASGDYGYTF	TGTGCATCAGGAGACTATGGCTACACCTTC
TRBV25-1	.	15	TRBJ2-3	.	CASSVYGTNTDTQYF	TGTGCCAGCAGTGTCTATGGTACTAACACAGATACGCAGTATTTT
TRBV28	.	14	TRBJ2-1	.	CASRGAAPYNEQFF	TGTGCCAGCAGGGGAGCGGCGCCTTACAATGAGCAGTTCTTC
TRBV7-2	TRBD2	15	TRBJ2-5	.	CASSLGIGGAREQYF	TGTGCCAGCAGCTTAGGTATCGGGGGGGCCAGGGAGCAGTACTTC
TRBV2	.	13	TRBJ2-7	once	CVSVAQTYYEQYF	TGTGTCTCTGTAGCGCAAACCTACTACGAGCAGTACTTC
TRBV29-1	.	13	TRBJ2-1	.	CSVGAKAAFLQFF	TGCAGCGTTGGCGCGAAAGCCGCCTTTTTGCAGTTCTTC
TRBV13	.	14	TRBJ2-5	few	CASSPDRRQETQYF	TGTGCCAGCAGCCCCGACAGAAGACAAGAGACCCAGTACTTC
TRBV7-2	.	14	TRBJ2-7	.	CASSPKGQVYEQYF	TGTGCCAGCAGCCCGAAGGGCCAGGTCTACGAGCAGTACTTC
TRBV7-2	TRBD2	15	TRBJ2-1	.	CASSNRLAQNNEQFF	TGTGCCAGCAGCAACAGACTAGCCCAAAACAATGAGCAGTTCTTC
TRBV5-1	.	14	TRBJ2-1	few	CASSILAEYNEQFF	TGCGCCAGCTCGATACTAGCCGAGTACAATGAGCAGTTCTTC
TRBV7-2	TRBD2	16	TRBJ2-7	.	CASSSNGGGGKTEQYF	TGTGCCAGCAGCTCCAACGGTGGCGGGGGGAAGACCGAGCAGTACTTC
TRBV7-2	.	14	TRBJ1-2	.	CASSRGEGLYGYTF	TGTGCCAGCAGCCGAGGAGAGGGCCTCTATGGCTACACCTTC
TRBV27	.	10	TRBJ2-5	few	CASGQGRAYF	TGTGCCAGCGGTCAGGGACGGGCGTACTTC
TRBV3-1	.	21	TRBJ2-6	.	CASSQEGGGLTSRSGANVLTF	TGTGCCAGCAGCCAAGAAGGGGGGGGACTAACCTCTCGCTCTGGGGCCAACGTCCTGACTTTC
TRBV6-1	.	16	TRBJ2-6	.	CASTGRGRSGANVLTF	TGTGCCAGCACTGGCAGGGGAAGGTCTGGGGCCAACGTCCTGACTTTC
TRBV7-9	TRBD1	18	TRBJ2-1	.	CASTRPPQGQGKSNEQFF	TGTGCCAGCACCAGGCCGCCCCAGGGACAGGGCAAAAGTAATGAGCAGTTCTTC
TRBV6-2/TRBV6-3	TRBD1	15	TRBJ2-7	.	CASPREGQGIHEQYF	TGTGCCAGCCCCAGGGAAGGACAGGGAATCCACGAGCAGTACTTC
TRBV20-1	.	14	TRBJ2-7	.	CSASPGRNSYEQYF	TGCAGTGCTAGTCCGGGACGGAACTCCTACGAGCAGTACTTC
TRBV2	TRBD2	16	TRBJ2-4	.	CASGTRLAGSSNIQYF	TGTGCCAGCGGTACAAGACTAGCGGGGTCTTCAAACATTCAGTACTTC
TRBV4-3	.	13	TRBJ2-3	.	CASSQDRGVAQYF	TGCGCCAGCAGCCAAGATCGAGGGGTGGCGCAGTATTTT
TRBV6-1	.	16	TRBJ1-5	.	CASSLTGGISDQPQHF	TGTGCCAGTTCCTTGACGGGGGGCATTTCGGATCAGCCCCAGCATTTT
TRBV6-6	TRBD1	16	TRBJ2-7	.	CASSPQGGTGGDEQYF	TGTGCCAGCAGTCCACAGGGAGGGACAGGGGGCGACGAGCAGTACTTC
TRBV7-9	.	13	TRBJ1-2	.	CASSLAGDSGYTF	TGTGCCAGCAGCTTAGCGGGTGATTCCGGCTACACCTTC
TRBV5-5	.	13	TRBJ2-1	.	CASSGGFGERQFF	TGTGCCAGCAGTGGCGGGTTTGGGGAGCGGCAGTTCTTC
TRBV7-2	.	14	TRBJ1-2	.	CASSPAGRGYGYTF	TGTGCCAGCAGCCCCGCAGGGCGGGGCTATGGCTACACCTTC
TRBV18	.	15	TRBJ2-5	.	CASSPRDLEGETQYF	TGTGCCAGCTCACCCCGGGACCTCGAGGGAGAGACCCAGTACTTC
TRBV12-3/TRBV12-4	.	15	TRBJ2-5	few	CASSLGRVIQETQYF	TGTGCCAGCAGTTTGGGTAGGGTGATACAAGAGACCCAGTACTTC
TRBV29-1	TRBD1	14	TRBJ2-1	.	CSVEGTGGYNEQFF	TGCAGCGTGGAAGGTACAGGGGGCTACAATGAGCAGTTCTTC
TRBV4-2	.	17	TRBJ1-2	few	CASSQEGGGVGIYGYTF	TGTGCCAGCAGCCAAGAAGGTGGGGGGGTTGGGATCTATGGCTACACCTTC
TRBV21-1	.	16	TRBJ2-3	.	CASSNHYRDGVDTQYF	TGTGCCAGCAGCAATCACTACAGGGATGGGGTAGATACGCAGTATTTT
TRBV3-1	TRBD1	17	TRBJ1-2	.	CASSQVRGQGVVRGYTF	TGTGCCAGCAGCCAAGTACGGGGACAGGGAGTCGTCCGGGGCTACACCTTC
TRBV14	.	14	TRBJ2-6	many	CASSHGSGANVLTF	TGTGCCAGCAGCCACGGCTCTGGGGCCAACGTCCTGACTTTC